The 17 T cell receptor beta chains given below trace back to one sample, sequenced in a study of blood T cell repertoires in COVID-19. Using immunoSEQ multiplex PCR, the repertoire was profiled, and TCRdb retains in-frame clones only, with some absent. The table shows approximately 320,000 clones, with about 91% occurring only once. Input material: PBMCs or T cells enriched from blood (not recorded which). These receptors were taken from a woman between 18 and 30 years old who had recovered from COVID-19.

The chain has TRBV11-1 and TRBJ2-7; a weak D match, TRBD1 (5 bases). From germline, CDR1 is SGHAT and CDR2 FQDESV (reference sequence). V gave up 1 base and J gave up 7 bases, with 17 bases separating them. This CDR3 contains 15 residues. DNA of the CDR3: TGTGCCAGCAGCTTAGTTCTGGACATGGGCGGAGAGCAGTACTTC. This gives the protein CASSLVLDMGGEQYF.

CDR3 in DNA: TGTGCCAGCAGTTTACTCCGGCCGGGACAGGGAGCCTATGGCTACACCTTC. It is translated as CASSLLRPGQGAYGYTF. V is TRBV28 and J is TRBJ1-2; 9 positions agree with TRBD1. V shed 2 bases, J shed 4 bases, and the junction held 11 bases outside the gene matches. Germline-derived CDR1 and CDR2 are MDHEN and SYDVKM. The CDR3 is 17 amino acids.

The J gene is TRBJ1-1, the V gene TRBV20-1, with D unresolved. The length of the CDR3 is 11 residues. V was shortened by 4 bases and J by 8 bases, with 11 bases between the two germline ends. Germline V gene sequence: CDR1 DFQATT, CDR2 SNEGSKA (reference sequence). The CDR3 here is CSAIDSREAFF. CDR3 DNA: TGCAGTGCTATCGACTCGAGGGAAGCTTTCTTT.

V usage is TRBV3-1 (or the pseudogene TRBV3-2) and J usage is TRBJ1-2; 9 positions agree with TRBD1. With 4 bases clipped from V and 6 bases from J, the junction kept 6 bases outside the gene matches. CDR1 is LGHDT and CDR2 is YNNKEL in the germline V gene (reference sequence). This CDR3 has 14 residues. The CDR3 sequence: CASSRTGARHGYTF. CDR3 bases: TGTGCCAGCAGCCGGACAGGGGCGCGCCATGGCTACACCTTC.

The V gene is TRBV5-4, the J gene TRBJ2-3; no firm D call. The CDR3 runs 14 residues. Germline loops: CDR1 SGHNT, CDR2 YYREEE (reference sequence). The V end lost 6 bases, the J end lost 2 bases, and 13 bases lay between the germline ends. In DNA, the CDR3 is TGTGCCAGCACGAGTCGCTCTTACACAGATACGCAGTATTTT. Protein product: CASTSRSYTDTQYF.

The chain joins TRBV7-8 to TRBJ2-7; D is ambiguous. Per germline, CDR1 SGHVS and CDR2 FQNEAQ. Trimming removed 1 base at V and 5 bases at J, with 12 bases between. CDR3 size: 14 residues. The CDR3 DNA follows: TGTGCCAGCAGCTTAGGCCCTCGCGGCCACGAGCAGTACTTC. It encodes CASSLGPRGHEQYF.

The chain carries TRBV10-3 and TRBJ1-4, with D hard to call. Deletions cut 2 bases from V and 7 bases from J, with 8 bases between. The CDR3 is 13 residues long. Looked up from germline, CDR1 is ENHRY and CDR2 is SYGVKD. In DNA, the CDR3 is TGTGCCATCAGTGAGCCGGGAACTGAAAAACTGTTTTTT. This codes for CAISEPGTEKLFF.

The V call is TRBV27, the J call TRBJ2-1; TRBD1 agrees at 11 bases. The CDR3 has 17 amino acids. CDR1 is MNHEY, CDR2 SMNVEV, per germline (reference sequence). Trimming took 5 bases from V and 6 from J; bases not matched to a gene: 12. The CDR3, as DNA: TGTGCCAGCAGTGACCCACTAGGACAGGGGGCGGGCAATGAGCAGTTCTTC. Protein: CASSDPLGQGAGNEQFF.

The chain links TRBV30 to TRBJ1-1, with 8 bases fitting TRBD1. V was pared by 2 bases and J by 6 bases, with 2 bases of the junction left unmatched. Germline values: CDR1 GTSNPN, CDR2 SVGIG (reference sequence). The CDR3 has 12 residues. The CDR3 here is CAWSPGGPEAFF. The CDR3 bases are TGTGCCTGGAGTCCAGGGGGCCCTGAAGCTTTCTTT.

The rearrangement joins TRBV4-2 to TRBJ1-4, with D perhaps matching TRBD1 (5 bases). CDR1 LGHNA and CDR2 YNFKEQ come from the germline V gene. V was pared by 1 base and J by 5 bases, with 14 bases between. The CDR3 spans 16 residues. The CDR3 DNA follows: TGTGCCAGCAGCCAAGTGGCCGGGGGGAGAAATGAAAAACTGTTTTTT. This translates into CASSQVAGGRNEKLFF.

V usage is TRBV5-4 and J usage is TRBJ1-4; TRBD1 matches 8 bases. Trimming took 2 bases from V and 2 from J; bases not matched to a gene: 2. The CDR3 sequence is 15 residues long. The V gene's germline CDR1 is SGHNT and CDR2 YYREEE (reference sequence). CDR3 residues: CASSLQGGTNEKLFF. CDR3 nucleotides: TGTGCCAGCAGCTTACAGGGGGGGACTAATGAAAAACTGTTTTTT.

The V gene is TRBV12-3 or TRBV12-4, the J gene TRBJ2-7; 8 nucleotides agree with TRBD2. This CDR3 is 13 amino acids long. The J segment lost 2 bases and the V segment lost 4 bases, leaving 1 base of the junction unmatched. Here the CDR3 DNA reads TGTGCCAGCAGTTCGGGACTAGCCTACGAGCAGTACTTC. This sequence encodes CASSSGLAYEQYF.

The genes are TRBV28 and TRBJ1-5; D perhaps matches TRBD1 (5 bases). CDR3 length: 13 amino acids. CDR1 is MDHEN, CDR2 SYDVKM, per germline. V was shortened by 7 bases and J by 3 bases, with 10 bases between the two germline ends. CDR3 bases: TGTGCCAGCAAGTCGGACAACAATCAGCCCCAGCATTTT. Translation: CASKSDNNQPQHF.

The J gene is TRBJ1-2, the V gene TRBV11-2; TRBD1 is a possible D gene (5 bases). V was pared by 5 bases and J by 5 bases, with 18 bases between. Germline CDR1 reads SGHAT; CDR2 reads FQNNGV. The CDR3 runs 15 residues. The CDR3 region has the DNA TGTGCCAGCAGCCGTGTAGGTGGGGGGTCGTATGGCTACACCTTC. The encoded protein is CASSRVGGGSYGYTF. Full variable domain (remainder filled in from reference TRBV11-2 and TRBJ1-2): EAGVAQSPRYKIIEKRQSVAFWCNPISGHATLYWYQQILGQGPKLLIQFQNNGVVDDSQLPKDRFSAERLKGVDSTLKIQPAKLEDSAVYLCASSRVGGGSYGYTFGSGTRLTVV.

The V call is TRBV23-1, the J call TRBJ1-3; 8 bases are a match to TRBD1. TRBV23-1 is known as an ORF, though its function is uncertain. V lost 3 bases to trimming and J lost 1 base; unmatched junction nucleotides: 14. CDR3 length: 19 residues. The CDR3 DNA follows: TGCGCCAGCAGTCAGGACAGGGTTTTCTTGTTTGGTTCTGGAAACACCATATATTTT. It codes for CASSQDRVFLFGSGNTIYF.

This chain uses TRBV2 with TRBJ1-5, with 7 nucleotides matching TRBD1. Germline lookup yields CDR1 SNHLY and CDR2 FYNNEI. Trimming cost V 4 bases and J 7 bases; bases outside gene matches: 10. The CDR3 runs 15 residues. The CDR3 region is CASSVTGTEIQPQHF. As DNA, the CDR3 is TGTGCCAGCAGTGTGACCGGGACAGAAATACAGCCCCAGCATTTT.

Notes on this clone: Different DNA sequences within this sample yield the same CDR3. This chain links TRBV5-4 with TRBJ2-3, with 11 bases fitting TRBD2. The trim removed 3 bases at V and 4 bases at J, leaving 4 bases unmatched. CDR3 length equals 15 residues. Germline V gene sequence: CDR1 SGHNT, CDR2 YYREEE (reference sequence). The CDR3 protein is CASSSLAGGPDTQYF. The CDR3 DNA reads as TGTGCCAGCAGCTCCTTAGCGGGGGGGCCAGATACGCAGTATTTT.